Shown below are 11 T cell receptor beta chains from a single sample sequenced in a study of T cell responses to AZD1222 COVID-19 vaccine. TCRdb's table, derived via immunoSEQ multiplex PCR, lists solely in-frame clones and lacks some. The sample lists some 180,000 clones, 85% to 95% seen once, with about 10% in the top ten. The sample consisted of peripheral blood, taken on day 0 of AZD1222 vaccination. Receptor source: an adult in good health.

J is TRBJ1-1 and V is TRBV28; D ambiguous. Trimming took off 2 bases at V and 4 bases at J, with 8 bases between the two ends. Germline V gene lookup returns CDR1 MDHEN and CDR2 SYDVKM. This CDR3 is 13 amino acids long. CDR3 loop: CASSLIHPTEAFF. The CDR3 DNA is TGTGCCAGCAGTTTAATACACCCCACTGAAGCTTTCTTT.

This clone was detected only once. The chain employs TRBV6-2 or TRBV6-3 and TRBJ2-7; 7 positions match TRBD1. The CDR3 is 14 residues long. In germline, CDR1 is MNHEY, CDR2 SVGEGT. V lost 2 bases and J lost 1; bases outside the gene matches: 2. The CDR3 DNA reads TGTGCCAGCAGTTACCCACAGGGGTCCTACGAGCAGTACTTC. Translation gives CASSYPQGSYEQYF.

This chain uses TRBV5-4 with TRBJ1-1; 7 bases are a match to TRBD1. The CDR3 loop spans 14 amino acids. Trimming cost V 6 bases and J 1 base; bases outside gene matches: 6. The germline gives CDR1 SGHNT, CDR2 YYREEE (reference sequence). CDR3 region: CASTNDRENTEAFF. CDR3 sequence (DNA): TGTGCCAGCACCAACGACAGGGAGAACACTGAAGCTTTCTTT.

The chain employs TRBV9 and TRBJ2-7; the D gene could be TRBD1 or TRBD2 (5 bases each). The CDR3 runs to 14 residues. Deletions cut 0 bases from V and 4 bases from J, with 11 bases between. CDR1 and CDR2 from the germline V gene are SGDLS and YYNGEE. The CDR3 here is CASSVGAGAYEQYF. The CDR3 DNA sequence: TGTGCCAGCAGCGTAGGGGCCGGGGCGTACGAGCAGTACTTC.

The chain recombines TRBV4-2 with TRBJ1-4; D gene ambiguous. CDR3 length: 14 residues. Germline V gene data show CDR1 as LGHNA and CDR2 as YNFKEQ. The ends were cut back, 0 bases at V and 8 bases at J, with 10 bases in the middle. Here the CDR3 reads CASSQDNDEEKLFF. Written as DNA, the CDR3 is TGTGCCAGCAGCCAAGATAACGACGAGGAAAAACTGTTTTTT.

The chain uses TRBV19 and TRBJ2-3, with D tentatively TRBD2 (6 bases). Germline values: CDR1 LNHDA, CDR2 SQIVND (reference sequence). The CDR3 has 15 amino acids. V lost 2 bases to trimming and J lost 2 bases, with 11 bases between them. DNA for the CDR3: TGTGCCAGTAGTATACTAGGCGGGATCACAGATACGCAGTATTTT. The encoded protein is CASSILGGITDTQYF.

The chain uses TRBV20-1 and TRBJ2-7, with 10 positions matching TRBD2. The germline CDR1 and CDR2 sequences are DFQATT and SNEGSKA (reference sequence). The CDR3 is 16 residues long. The J segment lost 0 bases and the V segment lost 3 bases, leaving 8 bases of the junction unmatched. DNA of the CDR3: TGCAGTGCTAGTATTTGGACTAGCGGTTCCTCCTACGAGCAGTACTTC. Amino acid sequence: CSASIWTSGSSYEQYF.

V and J are TRBV12-5 and TRBJ2-7; D is perhaps TRBD1 or TRBD2 (5 bases each). The CDR3 is made up of 15 amino acids. CDR1 is LGHNT and CDR2 is FRNRAP in the germline V gene. V lost 6 bases and J lost 0, with 15 bases in between. The CDR3 bases are TGTGCTAGTGGCCACCGGGACGGATCCTCCTACGAGCAGTACTTC. Its protein is CASGHRDGSSYEQYF.

The chain couples TRBV20-1 to TRBJ1-5; D call uncertain. CDR3 length: 10 amino acids. V gave up 4 bases and J gave up 6 bases, with 4 bases separating them. The germline gives CDR1 DFQATT, CDR2 SNEGSKA (reference sequence). This CDR3 reads CSANVQPQHF. The CDR3 bases are TGCAGTGCTAACGTTCAGCCCCAGCATTTT.

The chain uses TRBV4-1 and TRBJ2-3; the D gene is possibly TRBD2 (6 bases). The V end lost 2 bases, the J end lost 6 bases, and 18 bases lay between the germline ends. In germline, CDR1 is MGHRA, CDR2 YSYEKL. This CDR3 spans 16 amino acids. The CDR3 region has the DNA TGCGCCAGCAGCCAAAGCTTGGCAGGACTAATCGATACGCAGTATTTT. Translated: CASSQSLAGLIDTQYF.

The chain couples TRBV6-6 to TRBJ1-2, with D tentatively TRBD1 (5 bases). V was pared by 7 bases and J by 1 base, with 16 bases between. Germline-derived CDR1 and CDR2 are MNHNY and SVGAGI (reference sequence). The CDR3 runs to 15 residues. The CDR3 region is CASNRGDLGNYGYTF. The CDR3 DNA follows: TGTGCCAGCAACCGAGGGGACCTTGGTAACTATGGCTACACCTTC.